This T cell receptor (beta chain) was identified in a study of early T cells in non-severe SARS-CoV-2 infection. Study-level background: Unsorted whole blood bulk RNA was sequenced, with unpaired chains.

Study-wide points: VDJdb-based matching was biased toward anti-spike CD8 responses and missed private and CD4 specificities.

This clonotype was found many times. Antigen specificity is unknown. Unique molecular identifiers were attached to individual cDNA molecules. TCRdb reprocessed the 5' RACE reads via MiXCR and lists one record per CDR3 protein. Seen here are tens of thousands of distinct CDR3 sequences, approximately 8.9% observed once, and the top ten hold 10% to 15%. Germline assignment: CDR1 DFQATT and CDR2 SNEGSKA (reference sequence). The length of the CDR3 is 13 residues. V was cut by 0 bases and J by 4 bases, with 9 bases left in between. The source material was whole blood. This receptor was identified in an adult who was a healthcare worker with PCR-confirmed SARS-CoV-2 infection or an uninfected control (not recorded which). The J gene is TRBJ1-2, the V gene TRBV20-1; no clear D gene. The CDR3 bases are TGCAGTGCTAGAGATAACTGGAGCTATGGCTACACCTTC. Its translation is CSARDNWSYGYTF.